The entry below describes one TCR beta chain. This specimen belongs to a study of cytotoxic CD8 clonotypes in ibrutinib-treated CLL. The CDR3 contains 17 residues. Trimming shortened V by 2 bases and J by 4 bases, and 15 bases separated the two germline ends. Looked up from germline, CDR1 is MGHRA and CDR2 is YSYEKL. Some clones are missing from TCRdb's copy, which holds only in-frame ones; the method was immunoSEQ multiplex PCR. The sample has around 92,000 clones, 77% seen once. The sequence came from a human donor with chronic lymphocytic leukemia. This chain connects TRBV4-1 to TRBJ2-6, with D hard to call. Sample: PBMCs, taken after 24 months of ibrutinib treatment. The CDR3 DNA follows: TGCGCCAGCAGCCAATCCAACACCCAGTCCGGGGCCAACGTCCTGACTTTC. Translated, it gives CASSQSNTQSGANVLTF.